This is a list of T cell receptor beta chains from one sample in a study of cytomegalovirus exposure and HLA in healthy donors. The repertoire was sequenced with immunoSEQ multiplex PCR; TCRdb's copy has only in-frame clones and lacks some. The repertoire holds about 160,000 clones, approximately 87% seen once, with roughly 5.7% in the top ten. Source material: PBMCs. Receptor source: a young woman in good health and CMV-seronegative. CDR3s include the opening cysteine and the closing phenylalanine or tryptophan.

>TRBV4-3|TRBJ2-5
CASSQDLPGGWQETQYF
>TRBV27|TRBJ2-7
CASSPGPFYEQYF
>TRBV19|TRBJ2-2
CASSGRGTGELFF
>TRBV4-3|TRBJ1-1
CASSLGQGRTEAFF
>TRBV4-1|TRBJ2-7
CASSQESKGAYEQYF
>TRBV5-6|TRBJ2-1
CASSWGPFGGNEQFF
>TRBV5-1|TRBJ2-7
CASSRDRAEQYF
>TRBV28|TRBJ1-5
CASSFGVNGPGGNQPQHF
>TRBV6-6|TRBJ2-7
CASSYSRDRFWGEQYF
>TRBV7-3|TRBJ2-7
CASSFSYEQYF
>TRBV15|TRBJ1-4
CATSKALGQGREKLFF
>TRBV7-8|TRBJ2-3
CASSLRGPDTQYF
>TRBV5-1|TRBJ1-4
CASSFGGTNEKLFF
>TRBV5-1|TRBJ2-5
CASSETGGWETQYF